One and the same sample provided the 30 T cell receptor beta chains below, sequenced in a study of blood T cell repertoires in COVID-19. Sequencing was performed with immunoSEQ multiplex PCR; in TCRdb, only in-frame clones are kept and a portion is missing. This sample carries roughly 100,000 clones, roughly 86% of them seen once, and the ten largest clones take just under 10%. Sequencing input: peripheral blood. These receptors were taken from a man aged 40-49 years with active or convalescent COVID-19.

The rearrangement joins TRBV2 to TRBJ2-1; 11 bases match TRBD2. The germline gives CDR1 SNHLY, CDR2 FYNNEI. The ends lost 5 bases at V and 6 bases at J; junction bases unmatched: 6. The CDR3 contains 15 residues. CDR3: CASSPIAGGRNEQFF. CDR3 nucleotides: TGTGCCAGCAGTCCAATAGCGGGGGGGCGCAATGAGCAGTTCTTC.

The gene calls are TRBV4-3 and TRBJ2-3; possibly TRBD2 for D (6 bases). The CDR3 spans 16 residues. Germline CDR1 and CDR2: LGHNA and YSLEER. Trimming removed 4 bases from V and 2 bases from J, with 16 bases in between. The CDR3 coding sequence is TGCGCCAGCAGCCCAAACCCGGGACTTATCACAGATACGCAGTATTTT. It encodes CASSPNPGLITDTQYF.

There are a few counts of this clone. The V gene is TRBV5-1, the J gene TRBJ2-7; 7 bases agree with TRBD1. This CDR3 region has 14 residues. The germline V gene has CDR1 SGHRS and CDR2 YFSETQ. V lost 0 bases and J lost 2; bases outside the gene matches: 2. CDR3 residues: CASSLETGPYEQYF. The CDR3 nucleotides read TGCGCCAGCAGCTTGGAGACAGGGCCCTACGAGCAGTACTTC.

The chain is built from TRBV11-2 and TRBJ1-1; unclear D gene. The CDR3 totals 13 residues. Trimming removed 5 bases from V and 6 bases from J, with 13 bases in between. Germline V gene lookup returns CDR1 SGHAT and CDR2 FQNNGV. The CDR3 DNA reads TGTGCCAGCAGCCTAACAGAAATCCCTGAAGCTTTCTTT. It encodes CASSLTEIPEAFF.

This sequence joins TRBV28 and TRBJ1-5, with 8 bases lining up with TRBD1. The ends lost 4 bases at V and 4 bases at J; junction bases unmatched: 6. Germline V gene sequence: CDR1 MDHEN, CDR2 SYDVKM. This CDR3 spans 15 amino acids. The CDR3 coding sequence is TGTGCCAGCAGTTCCGGGACAGGAGGGAATCAGCCCCAGCATTTT. It translates to CASSSGTGGNQPQHF.

The rearrangement uses TRBV7-2 and TRBJ2-7; TRBD1 matches 7 bases. The CDR3 spans 14 residues. The J segment lost 4 bases and the V segment lost 0 bases, leaving 3 bases of the junction unmatched. Germline V gene data show CDR1 as SGHTA and CDR2 as FQGNSA. DNA of the CDR3: TGTGCCAGCAGCTTAGCGGGGACAGATTACGAGCAGTACTTC. Its protein product is CASSLAGTDYEQYF.

This rearrangement joins TRBV9 to TRBJ2-2, with TRBD2 as a possible D gene (5 bases). The CDR3 extends over 15 amino acids. The V gene lost 1 base and the J gene lost 5 bases, with 12 bases spanning the gap. Germline CDR1 reads SGDLS; CDR2 reads YYNGEE. The CDR3 DNA is TGTGCCAGCAGCGTACGTGAACGGGGAACCGGGGAGCTGTTTTTT. It specifies CASSVRERGTGELFF.

The chain couples TRBV7-2 to TRBJ1-1; the D gene is possibly TRBD1 (5 bases). The CDR3 sequence is 16 residues long. The germline gives CDR1 SGHTA, CDR2 FQGNSA. V dropped 2 bases and J dropped 0 bases, with 13 bases sitting between them. The CDR3: CASSLRGGSMNTEAFF. The CDR3 DNA reads TGTGCCAGCAGCTTAAGGGGTGGATCCATGAACACTGAAGCTTTCTTT. Full variable domain (outside the CDR3, taken from reference TRBV7-2 and TRBJ1-1): GAGVSQSPSNKVTEKGKDVELRCDPISGHTALYWYRQSLGQGLEFLIYFQGNSAPDKSGLPSDRFSAERTGGSVSTLTIQRTQQEDSAVYLCASSLRGGSMNTEAFFGQGTRLTVV.

The rearrangement uses TRBV15 and TRBJ1-1, with a possible D match to TRBD1 (5 bases). V was clipped by 0 bases and J by 11 bases, with 10 bases between them. The germline V gene encodes CDR1 LNHNV and CDR2 YYDKDF (reference sequence). The CDR3 has 12 amino acids. The chain's CDR3 is CATSRDQGRAFF. The CDR3 region has the DNA TGTGCCACCAGCAGAGATCAGGGTAGGGCTTTCTTT.

The gene calls are TRBV29-1 and TRBJ1-2; the match to TRBD1 covers 9 bases. Germline V gene lookup returns CDR1 SQVTM and CDR2 ANQGSEA. Trimming took 7 bases from V and 4 from J; bases not matched to a gene: 7. This CDR3 has 13 residues. The CDR3 DNA is TGCAGCGCCGGACAGGGGAACAGCTATGGCTACACCTTC. Encoded protein: CSAGQGNSYGYTF.

The rearrangement uses TRBV7-9 and TRBJ2-7, with TRBD1 matching 8 bases. Germline-derived CDR1 and CDR2 are SEHNR and FQNEAQ (reference sequence). The CDR3 is 15 amino acids. V shed 5 bases and J 2 bases; nucleotides not matched to a gene: 8. CDR3 nucleotide sequence: TGTGCCAGCAGCCTAGGACAGGGAGGACCCTACGAGCAGTACTTC. Translated, it gives CASSLGQGGPYEQYF.

The chain has TRBV7-9 and TRBJ1-4; TRBD1 is a possible D gene (6 bases). Germline CDR1 is SEHNR and CDR2 is FQNEAQ (reference sequence). CDR3 length equals 15 residues. V lost 5 bases, J lost 0 bases, and 10 bases lay in between. The CDR3 DNA reads TGTGCCAGCAGCCGCAGACAGGCAACTAATGAAAAACTGTTTTTT. This gives the protein CASSRRQATNEKLFF. Full variable domain (missing parts from reference TRBV7-9 and TRBJ1-4): DTGVSQNPRHKITKRGQNVTFRCDPISEHNRLYWYRQTLGQGPEFLTYFQNEAQLEKSRLLSDRFSAERPKGSFSTLEIQRTEQGDSAMYLCASSRRQATNEKLFFGSGTQLSVL.

This clone was seen a few times. The chain links TRBV7-3 to TRBJ2-3; 12 nucleotides align to TRBD1. Trimming took 5 bases from V and 9 from J; bases not matched to a gene: 3. This CDR3 spans 13 amino acids. Germline V gives CDR1 SGHTA, CDR2 FQGTGA. The CDR3 reads CASSRGTGGTQYF. The DNA for the CDR3 is TGTGCCAGCAGCAGGGGGACAGGGGGCACGCAGTATTTT.

This rearrangement joins TRBV19 to TRBJ1-1; 11 bases match TRBD1. The CDR3 covers 16 residues. From germline, CDR1 is LNHDA and CDR2 SQIVND (reference sequence). V lost 6 bases to trimming and J lost 1 base; unmatched junction nucleotides: 7. CDR3 in DNA: TGTGCCAGTAGCCGTGGGACAGGGGGAGGGAACACTGAAGCTTTCTTT. Protein sequence: CASSRGTGGGNTEAFF.

The rearrangement uses TRBV27 and TRBJ2-7; D is perhaps TRBD2 (6 bases). This CDR3 is built from 15 residues. The V gene lost 6 bases and the J gene lost 4 bases, with 19 bases spanning the gap. CDR1 MNHEY and CDR2 SMNVEV come from the germline V gene (reference sequence). CDR3 loop: CASSAGTLGFYEQYF. DNA of the CDR3: TGTGCCAGCAGCGCGGGGACCCTGGGGTTTTACGAGCAGTACTTC.

V gene TRBV3-1 (or the pseudogene TRBV3-2) combines with J gene TRBJ2-7, with 9 nucleotides matching TRBD2. Germline V gene data show CDR1 as LGHDT and CDR2 as YNNKEL (reference sequence). This CDR3 is 14 amino acids long. With 4 bases clipped from V and 5 bases from J, the junction kept 6 bases outside the gene matches. This chain's CDR3 is CASSLAGGRNEQYF. The CDR3 nucleotides are TGTGCCAGCAGCCTCGCGGGGGGGCGTAACGAGCAGTACTTC.

The chain is built from TRBV7-9 and TRBJ1-5, with unresolved D. This CDR3 is 15 amino acids long. Deletions cut 4 bases from V and 6 bases from J, with 16 bases between. The germline V gene has CDR1 SEHNR and CDR2 FQNEAQ (reference sequence). CDR3 nucleotide sequence: TGTGCCAGCAGCTCCCCGGATGAGGCGGGTCAGCCCCAGCATTTT. Translated, it gives CASSSPDEAGQPQHF.

The gene calls are TRBV12-3 or TRBV12-4 and TRBJ2-7; D remains ambiguous. This CDR3 region has 11 residues. The ends were cut back, 6 bases at V and 3 bases at J, with 6 bases in the middle. CDR3 nucleotides: TGTGCCAGCAGCCTAAACTACGAGCAGTACTTC. Its translation is CASSLNYEQYF.

The rearrangement links TRBV11-3 to TRBJ2-3; 7 nucleotides line up with TRBD1. This CDR3 is built from 16 residues. Germline values: CDR1 SGHNT, CDR2 YENEEA. V was clipped by 4 bases and J by 0 bases; unmatched bases: 7. CDR3 in amino acids: CASSSRGQSSTDTQYF. CDR3 nucleotide sequence: TGTGCCAGCAGCTCACGGGGACAGTCTAGCACAGATACGCAGTATTTT.

V is TRBV30 and J is TRBJ2-1; perhaps TRBD2 as D (6 bases). In germline, CDR1 is GTSNPN, CDR2 SVGIG (reference sequence). There are 16 residues in the CDR3. With 0 bases removed from V and 0 bases from J, the gap between germline ends came to 12 bases. As DNA, the CDR3 is TGTGCCTGGAGTGTTAGCGGATTGAGCTCCTACAATGAGCAGTTCTTC. Translating it yields CAWSVSGLSSYNEQFF.

This clone appeared a single time. The V gene is TRBV25-1, the J gene TRBJ2-2, with a possible D match to TRBD1 (5 bases). The length of the CDR3 is 15 residues. Trimming stripped 6 bases from V and 0 bases from J, with 11 bases between. Germline CDR1 MGHDK, CDR2 SYGVNS. The CDR3 reads CASRDTATNTGELFF. The CDR3 DNA reads as TGTGCCAGCAGGGACACTGCGACGAACACCGGGGAGCTGTTTTTT. Supplemented by reference TRBV25-1 and TRBJ2-2, the full variable domain reads EADIYQTPRYLVIGTGKKITLECSQTMGHDKMYWYQQDPGMELHLIHYSYGVNSTEKGDLSSESTVSRIRTEHFPLTLESARPSHTSQYLCASRDTATNTGELFFGEGSRLTVL.

The rearrangement joins TRBV7-3 to TRBJ2-7; no clear D. The CDR3 totals 14 residues. Germline V gives CDR1 SGHTA, CDR2 FQGTGA. The ends were cut back, 4 bases at V and 5 bases at J, with 15 bases in the middle. The CDR3 bases are TGTGCCAGCAGCTCGTCGGAGAAGGCGCACGAGCAGTACTTC. Translation: CASSSSEKAHEQYF.

This chain joins TRBV9 and TRBJ2-2; 8 bases agree with TRBD1. Germline trimming cut 2 bases from V and 5 bases from J; bases unmatched to any gene: 8. This CDR3 has 16 residues. Germline values: CDR1 SGDLS, CDR2 YYNGEE. CDR3 region: CASSVTGVWETGELFF. The CDR3 region has the DNA TGTGCCAGCAGCGTGACAGGGGTTTGGGAAACCGGGGAGCTGTTTTTT.

This chain uses TRBV3-1 (or the pseudogene TRBV3-2) with TRBJ1-6; D gene unclear. The CDR3 is made up of 15 amino acids. Deletions cut 4 bases from V and 5 bases from J, with 12 bases between. From germline, CDR1 is LGHDT and CDR2 YNNKEL (reference sequence). The CDR3 loop is CASSLGLDHNSPLHF. The CDR3 nucleotides are TGTGCCAGCAGCCTTGGACTGGACCATAATTCACCCCTCCACTTT.

This chain uses TRBV19 with TRBJ1-1, with TRBD1 identical over 7 bases. This CDR3 is 14 amino acids long. The trim removed 6 bases at V and 1 base at J, leaving 5 bases unmatched. Germline loops: CDR1 LNHDA, CDR2 SQIVND (reference sequence). DNA for the CDR3: TGTGCCAGTAGCAGGGGACAGAGGAACACTGAAGCTTTCTTT. This translates into CASSRGQRNTEAFF.

V and J are TRBV9 and TRBJ1-2; TRBD1 might be the D (5 bases). The CDR3 loop spans 15 amino acids. Germline values: CDR1 SGDLS, CDR2 YYNGEE. The V end was cut by 4 bases, the J end by 4 bases, with 17 bases between. For the CDR3, the DNA is TGTGCCAGCAGCTCCTCGGACACGTTAGGCTATGGCTACACCTTC. Amino acids: CASSSSDTLGYGYTF.

The chain joins TRBV19 to TRBJ1-2; 8 bases are shared with TRBD1. The CDR3 length is 15 residues. Germline V gene lookup returns CDR1 LNHDA and CDR2 SQIVND (reference sequence). V was pared by 1 base and J by 7 bases, with 8 bases of the junction left unmatched. CDR3 region: CASSIGTGTLVGYTF. Written as DNA, the CDR3 is TGTGCCAGTAGTATAGGGACAGGGACGTTGGTTGGCTACACCTTC.

This rearrangement joins TRBV6-5 to TRBJ2-4; 7 bases line up with TRBD1. V shed 6 bases, J shed 9 bases, and the junction held 11 bases outside the gene matches. Germline V gene lookup returns CDR1 MNHEY and CDR2 SVGAGI. The CDR3 covers 14 residues. CDR3 in amino acids: CASRQSTGVSIQYF. CDR3 nucleotide sequence: TGTGCCAGCAGACAATCCACAGGGGTTAGCATTCAGTACTTC.

This clone was detected only once. V gene TRBV14 combines with J gene TRBJ2-3; no clear D gene. The CDR3 spans 12 residues. The V and J ends lost 2 bases and 3 bases respectively, with 3 bases between them. In germline, CDR1 is SGHDN, CDR2 FVKESK. The CDR3 region is CASSQLTDTQYF. In nucleotides, the CDR3 is TGTGCCAGCAGCCAACTGACAGATACGCAGTATTTT.

The rearrangement joins TRBV6-5 to TRBJ2-5; tentatively, D is TRBD2 (5 bases). Germline CDR1 MNHEY, CDR2 SVGAGI. The CDR3 runs to 13 residues. V gave up 8 bases and J gave up 5 bases, with 15 bases separating them. The CDR3 DNA reads TGTGCCAGCGTTACGGCGGGTGGGGAGACCCAGTACTTC. Translating it yields CASVTAGGETQYF.